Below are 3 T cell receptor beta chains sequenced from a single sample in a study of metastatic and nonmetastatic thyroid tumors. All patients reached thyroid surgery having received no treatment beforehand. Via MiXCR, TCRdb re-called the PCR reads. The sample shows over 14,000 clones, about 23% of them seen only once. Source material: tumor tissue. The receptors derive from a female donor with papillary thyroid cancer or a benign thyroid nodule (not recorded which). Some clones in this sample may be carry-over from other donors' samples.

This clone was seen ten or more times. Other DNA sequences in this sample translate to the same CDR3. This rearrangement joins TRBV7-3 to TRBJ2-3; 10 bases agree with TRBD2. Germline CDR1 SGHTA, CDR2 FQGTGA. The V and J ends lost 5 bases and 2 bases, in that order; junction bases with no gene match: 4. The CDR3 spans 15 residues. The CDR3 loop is CASSLAGEPTDTQYF. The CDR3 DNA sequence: TGTGCCAGCAGCCTAGCGGGGGAACCCACAGATACGCAGTATTTT.

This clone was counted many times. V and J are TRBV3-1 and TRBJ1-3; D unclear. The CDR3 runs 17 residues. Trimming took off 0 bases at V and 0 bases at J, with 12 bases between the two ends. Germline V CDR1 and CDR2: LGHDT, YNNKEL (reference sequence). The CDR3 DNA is TGTGCCAGCAGCCAAGAGGTCCGCCGGAGCTCTGGAAACACCATATATTTT. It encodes CASSQEVRRSSGNTIYF. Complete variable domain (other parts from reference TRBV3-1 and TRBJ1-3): DTAVSQTPKYLVTQMGNDKSIKCEQNLGHDTMYWYKQDSKKFLKIMFSYNNKELIINETVPNRFSPKSPDKAHLNLHINSLELGDSAVYFCASSQEVRRSSGNTIYFGEGSWLTVV.

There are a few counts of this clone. The CDR3 reads CASSYSSGITDTQYF. The CDR3 DNA is TGTGCCAGCAGTTACTCTAGCGGGATCACAGATACGCAGTATTTT. This chain links TRBV6-2 or TRBV6-3 with TRBJ2-3; 8 positions match TRBD2. Losses at the gene ends were 0 bases for V and 2 bases for J; bases not matched to a gene: 1. CDR1 MNHEY and CDR2 SVGEGT come from the germline V gene. This CDR3 spans 15 amino acids.